The T cell receptor beta chain under discussion was sequenced for a study of T-cell reconstitution after alpha-beta-depleted transplantation in children. This clonotype was seen a handful of times. V was pared by 5 bases and J by 8 bases, with 5 bases of the junction left unmatched. The CDR3 contains 15 residues. In germline, CDR1 is MNHNS, CDR2 SASEGT. Unique molecular identifiers were incorporated when the TCRbeta library was constructed. TCRdb reprocessed the PCR reads with MiXCR, giving one entry per CDR3 protein. Of 200,000 to 250,000 distinct CDR3 sequences in the sample, around 13% were seen once.

V and J are TRBV6-1 and TRBJ1-6; 11 bases align to TRBD1. The receptor's source is a human donor who donated a stem cell graft to a child with acute lymphoblastic leukemia. The starting material was PBMCs from the stem cell graft donor, obtained from the stem cell graft. The CDR3 sequence is CASSPRDRGDSPLHF. As DNA, the CDR3 is TGTGCCAGCAGTCCCCGGGACAGGGGGGATTCACCCCTCCACTTT.